These 12 T cell receptor beta chains share one sample of origin, sequenced in a study of T cells in Graves' hyperthyroidism and ophthalmopathy. TCR beta CDR3 sequences were amplified from RNA transcripts. TCR CDR3 underwent first-round RT-PCR with the HTBI primer set. TCRdb ran MiXCR on the multiplex PCR reads and lists one entry per CDR3 protein. The sample carries some 510,000 distinct CDR3 sequences, more than 20% recorded once. Input material: blood. The receptor source for this set is a man aged 18 to 29 with Graves' hyperthyroidism.

For the CDR3, the DNA is TGTGCCAGCAGTCAGGGAGGGACAGGGGTGTCCGGGGCCAACGTCCTGACTTTC. Translation: CASSQGGTGVSGANVLTF. The rearrangement joins TRBV12-3 or TRBV12-4 to TRBJ2-6, with 10 bases lining up with TRBD1. V shed 5 bases, J shed 4 bases, and the junction held 11 bases outside the gene matches. The CDR3 consists of 18 residues.

V and J are TRBV9 and TRBJ1-3, with D tentatively TRBD1 (5 bases). Trimming removed 0 bases at V and 7 bases at J, with 11 bases between. The CDR3 is 14 amino acids. Germline V CDR1 and CDR2: SGDLS, YYNGEE. The CDR3 sequence: CASSVGGSRNTIYF. CDR3 bases: TGTGCCAGCAGCGTAGGGGGGTCGAGGAACACCATATATTTT. The whole variable domain, remainder taken from reference TRBV9 and TRBJ1-3, is DSGVTQTPKHLITATGQRVTLRCSPRSGDLSVYWYQQSLDQGLQFLIQYYNGEERAKGNILERFSAQQFPDLHSELNLSSLELGDSALYFCASSVGGSRNTIYFGEGSWLTVV.

The chain joins TRBV9 to TRBJ1-5; 8 bases map to TRBD1. The CDR3 length is 16 residues. V shed 5 bases and J 6 bases; nucleotides not matched to a gene: 13. Germline loops: CDR1 SGDLS, CDR2 YYNGEE. CDR3 nucleotide sequence: TGTGCCAGCAGTCCTAACCCGGACAGGGCAGGTCAGCCCCAGCATTTT. This translates into CASSPNPDRAGQPQHF.

CDR3 in DNA: TGCGCCAGCAGCCAAGATAGGGACAGTGACACTGAAGCTTTCTTT. This translates into CASSQDRDSDTEAFF. The chain is built from TRBV4-3 and TRBJ1-1; 7 nucleotides match TRBD1. V shed 0 bases and J 3 bases; nucleotides not matched to a gene: 4. The CDR3 has 15 residues. The V gene's germline CDR1 is LGHNA and CDR2 YSLEER.

This clonotype was recorded many times. V is TRBV6-5 and J is TRBJ2-5, with 7 bases that match TRBD1. Germline V CDR1 and CDR2: MNHEY, SVGAGI. J was trimmed by 5 bases and V by 5 bases; bases with no gene match: 8. The CDR3 is 14 residues long. The CDR3 region is CASSHDRVRETQYF. CDR3 nucleotide sequence: TGTGCCAGCAGTCATGACAGGGTGCGTGAGACCCAGTACTTC.

At least ten counts were recorded for this clonotype. This rearrangement joins TRBV12-3 or TRBV12-4 to TRBJ1-1; D is ambiguous. V lost 1 base to trimming and J lost 4 bases, with 10 bases between them. The CDR3 loop spans 14 amino acids. CDR3 DNA sequence: TGTGCCAGCAGTTTAGGGTCAGGAGGCACTGAAGCTTTCTTT. This encodes CASSLGSGGTEAFF.

This clonotype was detected many times. The V call is TRBV7-9, the J call TRBJ1-1, with 10 bases lining up with TRBD1. This CDR3 has 15 residues. Per germline, CDR1 SEHNR and CDR2 FQNEAQ (reference sequence). V dropped 1 base and J dropped 4; count of bases not matched to a gene: 3. The CDR3 loop reads CASSLGDRGGTEAFF. The CDR3, as DNA: TGTGCCAGCAGCTTAGGGGACAGGGGCGGCACTGAAGCTTTCTTT.

This clonotype has only a few counts. The chain combines TRBV2 with TRBJ2-5; possibly TRBD2 for D (5 bases). CDR3 length: 14 residues. In germline, CDR1 is SNHLY, CDR2 FYNNEI. V lost 5 bases, J lost 4 bases, and 14 bases lay in between. The CDR3 nucleotides read TGTGCCAGCAGTACCCCGAGGGCCAGAGAGACCCAGTACTTC. Its protein product is CASSTPRARETQYF.

This clonotype was observed at least ten times. This chain uses TRBV7-2 with TRBJ2-7; TRBD2 matches 7 bases. The CDR3 length is 13 residues. V trimming: 7 bases; J trimming: 4 bases; junction bases outside the gene matches: 7. Germline V gene data show CDR1 as SGHTA and CDR2 as FQGNSA. CDR3 DNA sequence: TGTGCCAGCACCCTAACGGGGGGATACGAGCAGTACTTC. Its translation is CASTLTGGYEQYF.

This clonotype was seen more than once but under ten times. This sequence joins TRBV20-1 and TRBJ2-7, with D perhaps given as TRBD1 or TRBD2 (5 bases each). The V end lost 1 base, the J end lost 3 bases, and 13 bases lay between the germline ends. The germline V gene has CDR1 DFQATT and CDR2 SNEGSKA (reference sequence). The CDR3 covers 14 residues. The CDR3 sequence is CSARVGDGFYEQYF. CDR3 nucleotide sequence: TGCAGTGCTAGAGTGGGGGACGGGTTCTACGAGCAGTACTTC.

The J gene is TRBJ1-6, the V gene TRBV10-3; no clear D gene. Germline V CDR1 and CDR2: ENHRY, SYGVKD. This CDR3 has 15 amino acids. Trimming cost V 0 bases and J 5 bases, with 8 bases left between them. The CDR3 loop is CAISESNRNNSPLHF. The CDR3 DNA sequence: TGTGCCATCAGTGAGTCTAACAGAAATAATTCACCCCTCCACTTT.

In its sample, this clonotype was seen many times. V is TRBV7-3 and J is TRBJ1-1; 9 nucleotides agree with TRBD1. Germline values: CDR1 SGHTA, CDR2 FQGTGA. This CDR3 comprises 16 residues. The J segment lost 2 bases and the V segment lost 6 bases, leaving 10 bases of the junction unmatched. CDR3 coding DNA: TGTGCCAGCAGACCAGACAGGGGGTGGCCAAACACTGAAGCTTTCTTT. Its translation is CASRPDRGWPNTEAFF.